These 10 T cell receptor beta chains originate from one sample sequenced in a study of CD8 T cells in Susac syndrome. It was with random hexamers that about 0.45 to 1 ug RNA was reverse transcribed. TCRdb redid the calling of the immunoSEQ multiplex PCR reads with MiXCR, one entry per CDR3 protein. The sample has approximately 120,000 distinct CDR3 sequences; around 94% are singletons. The sequencing sample was made of CD8+ T cells from PBMCs. The receptors were gathered from a human donor with Susac syndrome.

The count of this clonotype is one. This sequence joins TRBV27 and TRBJ2-7, with D maybe TRBD1 (8 bases). The CDR3 has 17 residues. Germline V gene data show CDR1 as MNHEY and CDR2 as SMNVEV (reference sequence). V lost 5 bases to trimming and J lost 2 bases, with 22 bases between them. The CDR3 protein is CASSPQIGQGGTYEQYF. Here the CDR3 DNA reads TGTGCCAGCAGTCCGCAAATTGGACAGGGAGGGACCTACGAGCAGTACTTC.

The chain employs TRBV5-6 and TRBJ2-5, with TRBD1 matching over 9 bases. V was pared by 4 bases and J by 1 base, with 5 bases of the junction left unmatched. The V gene's germline CDR1 is SGHDT and CDR2 YYEEEE. The CDR3 extends over 15 amino acids. The CDR3 loop is CASSAGDRVQETQYF. The CDR3, as DNA: TGTGCCAGCAGCGCCGGGGACAGGGTCCAAGAGACCCAGTACTTC.

The CDR3 reads CASSEGRGLYEQYF. CDR3 DNA sequence: TGTGCCAGCAGTGAGGGACGGGGACTCTACGAGCAGTACTTC. The gene calls are TRBV6-1 and TRBJ2-7, with D perhaps TRBD2 (6 bases). CDR1 MNHNS and CDR2 SASEGT come from the germline V gene. CDR3 length: 14 amino acids. V was cut by 3 bases and J by 3 bases, with 12 bases left in between.

As to this clonotype: A clone one base away is much larger, so this may be a read error. The chain employs TRBV12-3 or TRBV12-4 and TRBJ2-1; D is uncertain. This CDR3 is built from 11 residues. V lost 3 bases and J lost 7, with 4 bases in between. CDR3 sequence: CASSLRNEQFF. In DNA form, the CDR3 reads TGTGCCAGCAGTTTGAGGAATGAGCAGTTCTTC.

J is TRBJ1-1 and V is TRBV20-1; D gene ambiguous. Germline-derived CDR1 and CDR2 are DFQATT and SNEGSKA (reference sequence). There are 11 residues in the CDR3. The V end was cut by 1 base, the J end by 6 bases, with 6 bases between. CDR3 residues: CSARGGAEAFF. In DNA form, the CDR3 reads TGCAGTGCTAGAGGCGGGGCTGAAGCTTTCTTT.

Written as DNA, the CDR3 is TGTGCCAGCAGCCGCGGACCAGGGGACAGTCAGCCCCAGCATTTT. Its protein product is CASSRGPGDSQPQHF. The rearrangement links TRBV5-6 to TRBJ1-5; 7 nucleotides align to TRBD1. The length of the CDR3 is 15 residues. The germline CDR1 and CDR2 sequences are SGHDT and YYEEEE. With 4 bases clipped from V and 6 bases from J, the junction kept 10 bases outside the gene matches.

The DNA for the CDR3 is TGTGCCAGCAGCAGAGACATGTTGAGCTCCTACAATGAGCAGTTCTTC. Protein sequence: CASSRDMLSSYNEQFF. The rearrangement joins TRBV21-1 to TRBJ2-1. TRBV21-1 is noted as a pseudogene. This CDR3 contains 16 residues.

The rearrangement uses TRBV20-1 and TRBJ1-5, with D possibly matching TRBD1 (5 bases). Germline CDR1 is DFQATT and CDR2 is SNEGSKA (reference sequence). Trimming left V 3 bases short and J 2 bases short, with 14 bases between. The CDR3 is 15 amino acids. As DNA, the CDR3 is TGCAGTGCTAGTCCCTCACAGGTTGGCAATCAGCCCCAGCATTTT. Translating gives CSASPSQVGNQPQHF.

This chain joins TRBV7-6 and TRBJ2-2, with D unresolved. The V gene's germline CDR1 is SGHVS and CDR2 FNYEAQ. The CDR3 length is 13 residues. V shed 1 base and J shed 5 bases, with 5 bases lying between them. The CDR3 is CASSLVWTGELFF. In DNA, the CDR3 is TGTGCCAGCAGCTTAGTTTGGACCGGGGAGCTGTTTTTT.

The chain joins TRBV6-5 to TRBJ2-7; TRBD1 agrees at 8 bases. V shed 0 bases and J 6 bases; nucleotides not matched to a gene: 7. Germline V lookup: CDR1 MNHEY, CDR2 SVGAGI. The CDR3 length is 15 residues. The CDR3 sequence is CASSYSYETGAEQYF. CDR3 coding DNA: TGTGCCAGCAGTTACTCGTATGAGACAGGGGCCGAGCAGTACTTC.